The source of this T cell receptor beta chain is a study of T cell responses to AZD1222 COVID-19 vaccine. For the study at large: Timing groups of about 4 and about 12 weeks for second doses were pooled.

This clone came up once. Antigen specificity is unknown. The table came from immunoSEQ multiplex PCR; TCRdb's copy has only in-frame clones and leaves some out. This repertoire shows around 120,000 clones, over 75% found once; its top ten account for roughly 8%. Study-wide results and caveats: With two AZD1222 doses given, Spike-specific TCR breadth and depth both rose. Reports say nearly half of spike-specific TCRs go after unmutated variant regions.

The CDR3 loop spans 13 amino acids. Germline CDR1 LGHDT, CDR2 YNNKEL (reference sequence). Trimming shortened V by 4 bases and J by 1 base, and 7 bases separated the two germline ends. This specimen was peripheral blood, taken on day 0 of AZD1222 vaccination. The chain couples TRBV3-1 (or the pseudogene TRBV3-2) to TRBJ2-5; no reliable D call. The origin of this receptor is an adult in good health. CDR3 coding DNA: TGTGCCAGCAGCCCTGGGCCCCAAGAGACCCAGTACTTC. Encoded protein: CASSPGPQETQYF.